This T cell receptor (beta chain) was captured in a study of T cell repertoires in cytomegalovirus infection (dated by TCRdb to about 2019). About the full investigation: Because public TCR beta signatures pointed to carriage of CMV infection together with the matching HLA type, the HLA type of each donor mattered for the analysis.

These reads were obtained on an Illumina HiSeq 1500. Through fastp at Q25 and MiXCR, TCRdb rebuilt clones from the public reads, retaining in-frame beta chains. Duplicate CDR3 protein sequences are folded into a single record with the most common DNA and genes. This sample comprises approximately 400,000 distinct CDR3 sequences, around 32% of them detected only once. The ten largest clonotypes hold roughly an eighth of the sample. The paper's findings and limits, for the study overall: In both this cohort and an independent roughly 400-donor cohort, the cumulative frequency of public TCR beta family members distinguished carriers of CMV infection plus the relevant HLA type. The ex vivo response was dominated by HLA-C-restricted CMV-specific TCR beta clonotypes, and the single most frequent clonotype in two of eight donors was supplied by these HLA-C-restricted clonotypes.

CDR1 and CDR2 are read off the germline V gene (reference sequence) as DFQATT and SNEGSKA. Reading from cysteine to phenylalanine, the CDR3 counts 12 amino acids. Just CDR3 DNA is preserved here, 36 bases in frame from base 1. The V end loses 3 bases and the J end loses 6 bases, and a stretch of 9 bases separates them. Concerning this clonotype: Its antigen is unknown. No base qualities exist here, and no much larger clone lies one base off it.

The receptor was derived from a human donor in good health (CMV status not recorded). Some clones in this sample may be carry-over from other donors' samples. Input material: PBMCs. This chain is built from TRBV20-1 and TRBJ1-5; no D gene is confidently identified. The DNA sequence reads TGCAGTGCTAGGGAAGGGATTCAGCCCCAGCATTTT. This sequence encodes CSAREGIQPQHF.